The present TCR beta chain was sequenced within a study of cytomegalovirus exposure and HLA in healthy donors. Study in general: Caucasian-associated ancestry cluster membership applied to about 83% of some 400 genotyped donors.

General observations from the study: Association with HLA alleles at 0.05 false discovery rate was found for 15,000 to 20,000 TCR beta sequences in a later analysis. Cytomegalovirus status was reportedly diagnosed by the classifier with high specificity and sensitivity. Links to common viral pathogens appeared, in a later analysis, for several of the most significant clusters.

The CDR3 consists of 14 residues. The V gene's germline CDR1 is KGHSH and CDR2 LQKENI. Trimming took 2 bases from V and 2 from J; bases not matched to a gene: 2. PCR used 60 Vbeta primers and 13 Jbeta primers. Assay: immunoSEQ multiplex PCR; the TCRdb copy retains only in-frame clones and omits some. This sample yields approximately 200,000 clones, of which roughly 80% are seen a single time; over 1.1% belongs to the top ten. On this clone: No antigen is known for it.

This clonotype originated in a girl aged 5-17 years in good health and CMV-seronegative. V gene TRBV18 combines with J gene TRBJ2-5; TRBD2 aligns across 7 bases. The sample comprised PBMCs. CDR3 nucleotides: TGTGCCAGCTCACCAACTAGCGCTCAAGAGACCCAGTACTTC. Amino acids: CASSPTSAQETQYF.